The source of this T cell receptor (beta chain) is a study of Graves' ophthalmopathy and Graves' hyperthyroidism. As the template, RNA transcripts were used to amplify TCR beta CDR3 regions. The authors performed first-round RT-PCR with HTBI primers and then a second-round multiplex PCR. From the multiplex PCR reads, TCRdb called clonotypes with MiXCR, one entry per CDR3 protein. The top ten hold approximately 10% of the sample, which has around 1,000,000 distinct CDR3 sequences, about 38% seen once. Deletions cut 1 base from V and 5 bases from J, with 12 bases between. This CDR3 spans 13 amino acids. The germline V gene has CDR1 DFQATT and CDR2 SNEGSKA (reference sequence). This clonotype was seen many times.

This TCR derives from an adult man with Graves' hyperthyroidism. Sample: peripheral blood or thyroid tissue (not recorded which). The chain joins TRBV20-1 to TRBJ2-7; a possible D gene is TRBD1 (6 bases). The DNA for the CDR3 is TGCAGTGCTAGAGTTGTCCAGGGGCACGAGCAGTACTTC. It is translated as CSARVVQGHEQYF.